Presented here are 20 T cell receptor beta chains from one specimen sequenced in a study of early T cells in non-severe SARS-CoV-2 infection. From the 5' RACE reads, TCRdb called clonotypes with MiXCR, one entry per CDR3 protein. Counted here are some 71,000 distinct CDR3 sequences, roughly 11% occurring once; the ten biggest clones make up 5.7%. The sequencing here drew on whole blood, taken at baseline. These receptors came from an adult who was a healthcare worker with PCR-confirmed SARS-CoV-2 infection or an uninfected control (not recorded which).

This clonotype came up a few times. This chain uses TRBV20-1 with TRBJ1-5; TRBD1 might be the D (6 bases). The V gene lost 5 bases and the J gene lost 3 bases, with 14 bases spanning the gap. The CDR3 is 14 residues long. Germline V gene sequence: CDR1 DFQATT, CDR2 SNEGSKA (reference sequence). DNA of the CDR3: TGCAGTGCTCCTATACAGGGAACCAATCAGCCCCAGCATTTT. Its protein is CSAPIQGTNQPQHF.

The chain uses TRBV7-3 and TRBJ2-1, with no clear D. Germline CDR1 and CDR2: SGHTA and FQGTGA. V lost 4 bases, J lost 9 bases, and 10 bases lay in between. The CDR3 totals 12 residues. CDR3 bases: TGTGCCAGCAGCTACCAAAAAAGTGAGCAGTTCTTC. Protein product: CASSYQKSEQFF.

Ten or more counts support this clonotype. The genes are TRBV29-1 and TRBJ2-5; D gene ambiguous. The CDR3 contains 13 residues. The V gene's germline CDR1 is SQVTM and CDR2 ANQGSEA. Trimming removed 6 bases at V and 1 base at J, with 12 bases between. CDR3 residues: CSVLDGLQETQYF. The CDR3 DNA reads as TGCAGCGTCCTCGACGGCCTCCAAGAGACCCAGTACTTC. The full variable domain, its missing parts supplied by reference TRBV29-1 and TRBJ2-5, is SAVISQKPSRDICQRGTSLTIQCQVDSQVTMMFWYRQQPGQSLTLIATANQGSEATYESGFVIDKFPISRPNLTFSTLTVSNMSPEDSSIYLCSVLDGLQETQYFGPGTRLLVL.

The V call is TRBV5-1, the J call TRBJ1-4; D possibly corresponds to TRBD1 (5 bases). With 0 bases removed from V and 6 bases from J, the gap between germline ends came to 9 bases. The CDR3 runs to 14 residues. Germline V gene sequence: CDR1 SGHRS, CDR2 YFSETQ. The CDR3 here is CASSLGQGDEKLFF. In DNA form, the CDR3 reads TGCGCCAGCAGCTTGGGCCAGGGTGATGAAAAACTGTTTTTT.

A few counts support this clonotype. This chain connects TRBV3-1 to TRBJ2-5, with a tentative D call TRBD2 (6 bases). Per germline, CDR1 LGHDT and CDR2 YNNKEL (reference sequence). V was trimmed by 6 bases and J by 7 bases, leaving 24 bases between them. The CDR3 length is 16 residues. DNA for the CDR3: TGTGCCAGCAGACTAGCCAGCGCCGGGCCGAGGAGGACCCAGTACTTC. The encoded protein is CASRLASAGPRRTQYF.

CDR3 protein: CSVEALTGYNEQFF. The CDR3 coding sequence is TGCAGCGTTGAAGCTTTGACAGGGTACAATGAGCAGTTCTTC. The rearrangement uses TRBV29-1 and TRBJ2-1; 7 bases are a match to TRBD1. The CDR3 loop spans 14 amino acids. CDR1 is SQVTM, CDR2 ANQGSEA, per germline. Trimming took 1 base from V and 4 from J; bases not matched to a gene: 4.

At least ten counts were recorded for this clonotype. The rearrangement uses TRBV29-1 and TRBJ2-1, with 7 bases lining up with TRBD1. Germline CDR1 reads SQVTM; CDR2 reads ANQGSEA. V gave up 6 bases and J gave up 9 bases; unmatched junction bases: 8. The CDR3 extends over 12 amino acids. The CDR3 DNA follows: TGCAGCGTGTCTACAGGGGTCGGTGAGCAGTTCTTC. Its translation is CSVSTGVGEQFF.

This chain uses TRBV2 with TRBJ1-2; D call uncertain. The CDR3 covers 13 residues. V lost 11 bases and J lost 0, with 13 bases in between. Germline values: CDR1 SNHLY, CDR2 FYNNEI. CDR3 DNA sequence: TGTGCCGGAAAGGGTACAGCTAACTATGGCTACACCTTC. This codes for CAGKGTANYGYTF.

This clonotype was picked up many times. The chain employs TRBV19 and TRBJ1-2; the D gene is possibly TRBD1 (5 bases). V lost 5 bases and J lost 2, with 15 bases in between. Germline V gene data show CDR1 as LNHDA and CDR2 as SQIVND (reference sequence). This CDR3 spans 15 amino acids. DNA for the CDR3: TGTGCCAGTAGTCCCGGGACGGACGGAAACTATGGCTACACCTTC. It translates to CASSPGTDGNYGYTF.

The chain employs TRBV5-1 and TRBJ2-3, with D hard to call. The CDR3 runs to 14 residues. V dropped 4 bases and J dropped 2 bases, with 11 bases sitting between them. Germline lookup yields CDR1 SGHRS and CDR2 YFSETQ. The CDR3 sequence is CASSPNRHTDTQYF. The CDR3 region has the DNA TGCGCCAGCAGCCCAAACCGGCACACAGATACGCAGTATTTT.

The chain links TRBV3-1 to TRBJ2-3, with a weak D call TRBD2 (5 bases). In germline, CDR1 is LGHDT, CDR2 YNNKEL (reference sequence). The CDR3 extends over 19 amino acids. V dropped 3 bases and J dropped 0 bases, with 22 bases sitting between them. The CDR3: CASSHHGKEGEASTDTQYF. The CDR3 DNA reads as TGTGCCAGCAGCCACCATGGAAAAGAGGGAGAAGCTAGCACAGATACGCAGTATTTT.

This clonotype came up a few times. The chain joins TRBV7-3 to TRBJ2-2; 9 nucleotides line up with TRBD2. CDR1 and CDR2 from the germline V gene are SGHTA and FQGTGA. This CDR3 region has 13 residues. Trimming removed 11 bases from V and 4 bases from J; junction bases left unmatched: 5. CDR3 in DNA: TGTGCCGGACTAGCGTGGGGCACCGGGGAGCTGTTTTTT. Amino acid sequence: CAGLAWGTGELFF.

This chain's CDR3 is CASSESGPRTNEKLFF. In DNA form, the CDR3 reads TGTGCCAGCAGTGAATCTGGTCCCCGGACGAATGAAAAACTGTTTTTT. The chain is built from TRBV6-1 and TRBJ1-4; D is unresolved. Trimming took off 2 bases at V and 5 bases at J, with 15 bases between the two ends. From germline, CDR1 is MNHNS and CDR2 SASEGT. This CDR3 region has 16 residues.

Here the CDR3 DNA reads TGTGCCAGCAGCCCAAGCACGGTTACGCAGTATTTT. Amino acids: CASSPSTVTQYF. The chain combines TRBV7-9 with TRBJ2-3; D uncertain. The CDR3 runs 12 residues. The V end was cut by 5 bases, the J end by 8 bases, with 11 bases between. Germline CDR1 is SEHNR and CDR2 is FQNEAQ (reference sequence). Drawing the rest from reference TRBV7-9 and TRBJ2-3, the complete variable domain is DTGVSQNPRHKITKRGQNVTFRCDPISEHNRLYWYRQTLGQGPEFLTYFQNEAQLEKSRLLSDRFSAERPKGSFSTLEIQRTEQGDSAMYLCASSPSTVTQYFGPGTRLTVL.

This clonotype is labeled as medium-sized. The CDR3 DNA sequence: TGCAGCGTACGGACAGGGGACGTGGGGACCCAGTACTTC. This sequence encodes CSVRTGDVGTQYF. This chain joins TRBV29-1 and TRBJ2-5, with 9 bases identical to TRBD1. Germline assignment: CDR1 SQVTM and CDR2 ANQGSEA. Trimming cost V 6 bases and J 7 bases; bases outside gene matches: 9. The CDR3 runs 13 residues.

This clonotype was detected many times. This chain uses TRBV5-6 with TRBJ1-1; the match to TRBD1 covers 8 bases. Germline values: CDR1 SGHDT, CDR2 YYEEEE. CDR3 size: 15 residues. V lost 4 bases and J lost 3; bases outside the gene matches: 8. The CDR3 region has the DNA TGTGCCAGCAGCCCGATGGACAGGGATCACACTGAAGCTTTCTTT. Protein product: CASSPMDRDHTEAFF.

The chain links TRBV29-1 to TRBJ2-7; no clear D. The CDR3 has 13 amino acids. With 5 bases removed from V and 2 bases from J, the gap between germline ends came to 13 bases. The V gene's germline CDR1 is SQVTM and CDR2 ANQGSEA. The CDR3 region is CSVCRADTYEQYF. The CDR3 coding sequence is TGCAGCGTTTGTAGGGCAGACACCTACGAGCAGTACTTC.

This chain joins TRBV5-1 and TRBJ2-7; 11 bases agree with TRBD2. CDR1 is SGHRS and CDR2 is YFSETQ in the germline V gene. The V and J ends lost 2 bases and 0 bases, in that order; junction bases with no gene match: 1. The CDR3 totals 15 residues. The chain's CDR3 is CASSFTSGSSYEQYF. In nucleotides, the CDR3 is TGCGCCAGCAGCTTTACTAGCGGGAGCTCCTACGAGCAGTACTTC.

The V gene is TRBV27, the J gene TRBJ2-3, with 7 nucleotides matching TRBD2. Germline V lookup: CDR1 MNHEY, CDR2 SMNVEV (reference sequence). The CDR3 extends over 12 amino acids. V lost 5 bases and J lost 5; bases outside the gene matches: 1. The CDR3 DNA sequence: TGTGCCAGCAGTCAGCGGGGAGATACGCAGTATTTT. It is translated as CASSQRGDTQYF.

CDR3 sequence reads: CASRAAGTYEQYF. The CDR3 DNA is TGTGCCAGCCGAGCGGCGGGGACCTACGAGCAGTACTTC. The genes are TRBV6-2 or TRBV6-3 and TRBJ2-7, with a weak D call TRBD2 (6 bases). Trimming shortened V by 8 bases and J by 2 bases, and 13 bases separated the two germline ends. From germline, CDR1 is MNHEY and CDR2 SVGEGT. The CDR3 sequence is 13 residues long.